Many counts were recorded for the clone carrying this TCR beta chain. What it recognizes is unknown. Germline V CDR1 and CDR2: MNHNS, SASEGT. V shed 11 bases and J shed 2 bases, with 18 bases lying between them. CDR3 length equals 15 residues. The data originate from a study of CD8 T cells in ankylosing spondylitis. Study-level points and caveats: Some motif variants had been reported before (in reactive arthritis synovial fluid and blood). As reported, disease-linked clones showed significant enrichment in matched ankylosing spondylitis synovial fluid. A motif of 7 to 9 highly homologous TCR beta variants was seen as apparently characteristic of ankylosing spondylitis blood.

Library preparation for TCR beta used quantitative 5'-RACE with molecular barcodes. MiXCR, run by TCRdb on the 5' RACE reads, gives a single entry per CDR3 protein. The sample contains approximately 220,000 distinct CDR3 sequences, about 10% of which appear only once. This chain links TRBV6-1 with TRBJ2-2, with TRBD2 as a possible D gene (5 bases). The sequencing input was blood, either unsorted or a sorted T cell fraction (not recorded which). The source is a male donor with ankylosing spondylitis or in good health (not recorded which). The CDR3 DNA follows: TGTGCCTCTCTCTGGGCGGGTCCTAACACCGGGGAGCTGTTTTTT. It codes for CASLWAGPNTGELFF.